The 25 T cell receptor beta chains in this list originate from one sample, sequenced in a study of T cell repertoires in cytomegalovirus infection. TCRdb re-called the reads through MiXCR, storing one row per CDR3 protein. Among fewer than 200,000 distinct CDR3 sequences, roughly an eighth were seen once, and the ten largest hold roughly 30%. The sample consisted of PBMCs. These receptor sequences come from a human donor in good health (CMV status not recorded). Some clones in this sample may be carry-over from other donors' samples.

The CDR3 DNA is TGTGCCAGCAGCTTAGCGGGTAGTAACACTGAAGCTTTCTTT. The encoded protein is CASSLAGSNTEAFF. The chain couples TRBV7-6 to TRBJ1-1; D is undetermined. The CDR3 is 14 residues long. V lost 0 bases to trimming and J lost 2 bases, with 7 bases between them. Germline V gene data show CDR1 as SGHVS and CDR2 as FNYEAQ. Together with reference TRBV7-6 and TRBJ1-1, the CDR3 gives the full variable domain: GAGVSQSPRYKVTKRGQDVALRCDPISGHVSLYWYRQALGQGPEFLTYFNYEAQQDKSGLPNDRFSAERPEGSISTLTIQRTEQRDSAMYRCASSLAGSNTEAFFGQGTRLTVV.

Ten or more counts support this clonotype. The chain couples TRBV7-2 to TRBJ2-1; D is unclear. The CDR3 runs to 13 residues. The V and J ends lost 1 base and 10 bases respectively, with 11 bases between them. Looked up from germline, CDR1 is SGHTA and CDR2 is FQGNSA. The CDR3 reads CASSLDKVKEQFF. Here the CDR3 DNA reads TGTGCCAGCAGCTTAGACAAGGTAAAGGAGCAGTTCTTC.

This clonotype was observed a handful of times. This chain connects TRBV7-9 to TRBJ2-3, with D possibly being TRBD1 (7 bases). V dropped 5 bases and J dropped 14 bases, with 14 bases sitting between them. Per germline, CDR1 SEHNR and CDR2 FQNEAQ (reference sequence). This CDR3 has 11 amino acids. CDR3 sequence: CASSQGGPPYF. The CDR3 DNA sequence: TGTGCCAGCAGCCAGGGGGGTCCCCCGTATTTT.

CDR3 in amino acids: CASTLAGPRAQYF. CDR3 coding DNA: TGTGCCAGCACCCTGGCAGGGCCCAGGGCCCAGTACTTC. The chain links TRBV11-2 to TRBJ2-5; maybe TRBD1 (5 bases). The CDR3 has 13 amino acids. With 7 bases removed from V and 9 bases from J, the gap between germline ends came to 18 bases. The germline V gene encodes CDR1 SGHAT and CDR2 FQNNGV.

CDR3 bases: TGTGCCAGCAGCCAAGATCCGAGCTCCTATAATTCACCCCTCCACTTT. The encoded protein is CASSQDPSSYNSPLHF. The chain employs TRBV14 and TRBJ1-6; D remains ambiguous. The V end was cut by 0 bases, the J end by 0 bases, with 6 bases between. Germline CDR1 and CDR2: SGHDN and FVKESK. This CDR3 region has 16 residues.

The genes are TRBV28 and TRBJ1-3, with 8 bases matching TRBD1. The trim removed 5 bases at V and 2 bases at J, leaving 2 bases unmatched. The CDR3 extends over 14 amino acids. In germline, CDR1 is MDHEN, CDR2 SYDVKM. CDR3 region: CASSMTGAGNTIYF. The CDR3 region has the DNA TGTGCCAGCAGTATGACAGGGGCTGGAAACACCATATATTTT.

This chain uses TRBV6-6 with TRBJ2-3, with TRBD1 identical over 12 bases. Looked up from germline, CDR1 is MNHNY and CDR2 is SVGAGI (reference sequence). This CDR3 comprises 16 residues. V shed 6 bases, J shed 4 bases, and the junction held 8 bases outside the gene matches. The DNA of the CDR3 is TGTGCCAGCAGCCCCGGGACAGGGGGCGGCGCAGATACGCAGTATTTT. Amino acid sequence: CASSPGTGGGADTQYF.

The chain uses TRBV5-5 and TRBJ2-2; perhaps TRBD1 as D (7 bases). The CDR3 is 16 residues long. Between the trimmed V and J ends, which lost 2 bases and 1 base, there was a span of 12 bases. Germline CDR1 reads SGHKS; CDR2 reads YYEKEE (reference sequence). The CDR3 here is CASSFPGGLNTGELFF. CDR3 sequence (DNA): TGTGCCAGCAGCTTCCCAGGGGGACTGAACACCGGGGAGCTGTTTTTT.

The sample holds a few counts of this clonotype. The V call is TRBV5-6, the J call TRBJ2-1; 11 bases align to TRBD2. The CDR3 is 15 amino acids. The trim removed 4 bases at V and 2 bases at J, leaving 2 bases unmatched. Germline V CDR1 and CDR2: SGHDT, YYEEEE. Here the CDR3 reads CASSHSGRAYNEQFF. Here the CDR3 DNA reads TGTGCCAGCAGCCATAGCGGGAGGGCCTACAATGAGCAGTTCTTC.

The table lists this clonotype with many counts. CDR3 DNA sequence: TGTGCCAGCAGCTCAGGGAATACTGGGGCCAACGTCCTGACTTTC. Protein product: CASSSGNTGANVLTF. The chain is built from TRBV7-3 and TRBJ2-6; possibly TRBD1 for D (5 bases). Germline values: CDR1 SGHTA, CDR2 FQGTGA. Trimming shortened V by 4 bases and J by 2 bases, and 9 bases separated the two germline ends. This CDR3 contains 15 residues. The full variable domain, completed using reference TRBV7-3 and TRBJ2-6, is GAGVSQTPSNKVTEKGKYVELRCDPISGHTALYWYRQSLGQGPEFLIYFQGTGAADDSGLPNDRFFAVRPEGSVSTLKIQRTERGDSAVYLCASSSGNTGANVLTFGAGSRLTVL.

In this sample, this clonotype turned up many times. The chain joins TRBV10-3 to TRBJ2-3; the match to TRBD2 covers 8 bases. Germline assignment: CDR1 ENHRY and CDR2 SYGVKD. Germline trimming cut 0 bases from V and 5 bases from J; bases unmatched to any gene: 10. This CDR3 is built from 17 residues. The CDR3 DNA reads as TGTGCCATCAGTGAGTCGCGTCCGGGGGGGGGGCAAGATACGCAGTATTTT. It encodes CAISESRPGGGQDTQYF.

For this clonotype: Mismatch with germline at one junction end may stem from a read error. The V and J genes are TRBV28 and TRBJ2-1; TRBD2 might be the D (7 bases). The CDR3 has 14 residues. Germline CDR1 MDHEN, CDR2 SYDVKM. In nucleotides, the CDR3 is TGTGCCAGCACTTTAGGGGGGGGGGTCAATGAGCAGTTCTTC. The encoded protein is CASTLGGGVNEQFF.

This clonotype appeared many times. This chain links TRBV7-6 with TRBJ2-1; TRBD2 matches 9 bases. From germline, CDR1 is SGHVS and CDR2 FNYEAQ. The J segment lost 4 bases and the V segment lost 0 bases, leaving 4 bases of the junction unmatched. CDR3 length: 16 amino acids. The DNA for the CDR3 is TGTGCCAGCAGCTTAGCGAAAGCGGGAGGATACAATGAGCAGTTCTTC. Its protein is CASSLAKAGGYNEQFF. Drawing the rest from reference TRBV7-6 and TRBJ2-1, the complete variable domain is GAGVSQSPRYKVTKRGQDVALRCDPISGHVSLYWYRQALGQGPEFLTYFNYEAQQDKSGLPNDRFSAERPEGSISTLTIQRTEQRDSAMYRCASSLAKAGGYNEQFFGPGTRLTVL.

This clonotype was found once. Germline is not matched at one junction end, which may reflect a read error. The chain is built from TRBV11-2 and TRBJ1-2; 9 nucleotides align to TRBD1. Germline V CDR1 and CDR2: SGHAT, FQNNGV. The CDR3 is 14 residues long. In DNA, the CDR3 is TGTGCCAGCAGCTCGGGACAGGGAACCTATGGCTACATCTTC. It encodes CASSSGQGTYGYIF.

This clonotype showed up just a few times. The gene calls are TRBV29-1 and TRBJ2-7, with D uncertain. The CDR3 sequence is 11 residues long. Looked up from germline, CDR1 is SQVTM and CDR2 is ANQGSEA. The V end was cut by 6 bases, the J end by 2 bases, with 8 bases between. In nucleotides, the CDR3 is TGCAGCGTCGGAGCCACCTACGAGCAGTACTTC. It yields the protein CSVGATYEQYF.

This clonotype came up many times. This rearrangement joins TRBV7-8 to TRBJ1-1, with D uncertain. V was clipped by 5 bases and J by 0 bases, with 13 bases between them. The CDR3 is 15 residues long. CDR1 is SGHVS and CDR2 is FQNEAQ in the germline V gene. The CDR3 DNA reads as TGTGCCAGCAGCCCAAACAGCGAGATGAACACTGAAGCTTTCTTT. Its protein is CASSPNSEMNTEAFF. The full variable domain, in which reference TRBV7-8 and TRBJ1-1 provide the parts outside the CDR3, is GAGVSQSPRYKVAKRGQDVALRCDPISGHVSLFWYQQALGQGPEFLTYFQNEAQLDKSGLPSDRFFAERPEGSVSTLKIQRTQQEDSAVYLCASSPNSEMNTEAFFGQGTRLTVV.

V and J are TRBV4-1 and TRBJ2-7; 7 bases agree with TRBD2. Germline lookup yields CDR1 MGHRA and CDR2 YSYEKL. V shed 5 bases and J 3 bases; nucleotides not matched to a gene: 7. CDR3 length equals 14 residues. As DNA, the CDR3 is TGCGCCAGCAGCTCTCCGGGGGGTCTCTACGAGCAGTACTTC. As protein: CASSSPGGLYEQYF.

This clonotype showed up just a few times. The J gene is TRBJ2-3, the V gene TRBV18; perhaps TRBD2 as D (6 bases). V shed 3 bases and J shed 1 base, with 11 bases lying between them. The germline V gene has CDR1 KGHSH and CDR2 LQKENI. This CDR3 contains 15 residues. In DNA form, the CDR3 reads TGTGCCAGCTCACCGGGGGGAGTCGGCACAGATACGCAGTATTTT. The encoded protein is CASSPGGVGTDTQYF. Full variable domain (remainder filled in from reference TRBV18 and TRBJ2-3): NAGVMQNPRHLVRRRGQEARLRCSPMKGHSHVYWYRQLPEEGLKFMVYLQKENIIDESGMPKERFSAEFPKEGPSILRIQQVVRGDSAAYFCASSPGGVGTDTQYFGPGTRLTVL.

There are a few counts of this clonotype. V is TRBV6-2 or TRBV6-3 and J is TRBJ1-5; a weak D match, TRBD1 (5 bases). This CDR3 spans 13 amino acids. In germline, CDR1 is MNHEY, CDR2 SVGEGT. V lost 7 bases and J 4 bases, leaving 11 bases between the germline ends. DNA for the CDR3: TGTGCCAGCACCCGACAGCTTAATCAGCCCCAGCATTTT. It yields the protein CASTRQLNQPQHF.

This sequence joins TRBV19 and TRBJ2-1; the match to TRBD2 covers 10 bases. This CDR3 spans 18 amino acids. Germline V gene data show CDR1 as LNHDA and CDR2 as SQIVND (reference sequence). Losses at the gene ends were 5 bases for V and 5 bases for J; bases not matched to a gene: 15. DNA for the CDR3: TGTGCCAGTAGTCTGACGAGTCCGGGACTAGCGATGAACAATGAGCAGTTCTTC. Translating it yields CASSLTSPGLAMNNEQFF.

This clonotype was observed a handful of times. The chain carries TRBV7-9 and TRBJ2-7, with D unclear. The ends were cut back, 2 bases at V and 4 bases at J, with 15 bases in the middle. CDR1 and CDR2 (germline): SEHNR, FQNEAQ (reference sequence). This CDR3 is built from 15 residues. The CDR3 sequence: CASSLIRAGWYEQYF. The DNA of the CDR3 is TGTGCCAGCAGCTTAATTCGGGCAGGTTGGTACGAGCAGTACTTC.

This chain joins TRBV4-1 and TRBJ1-6; 12 bases fit TRBD1. The CDR3 has 19 amino acids. Trimming removed 4 bases from V and 8 bases from J; junction bases left unmatched: 15. Germline values: CDR1 MGHRA, CDR2 YSYEKL. The CDR3: CASSLYYRDRGQGDSPLHF. CDR3 bases: TGCGCCAGCAGCCTATATTACCGGGACAGGGGGCAAGGGGATTCACCCCTCCACTTT.

V is TRBV5-1 and J is TRBJ1-2; D uncertain. The CDR3 runs 15 residues. Germline V gives CDR1 SGHRS, CDR2 YFSETQ. V lost 3 bases and J lost 8, with 20 bases in between. Here the CDR3 reads CASSSALQRPGGYTF. The CDR3, as DNA: TGCGCCAGCAGCTCAGCCCTCCAACGTCCTGGCGGCTACACCTTC.

This clonotype has a count of ten or more. The gene calls are TRBV19 and TRBJ2-1; 9 positions agree with TRBD2. J was trimmed by 5 bases and V by 4 bases; bases with no gene match: 12. The CDR3 has 17 amino acids. Germline V gene lookup returns CDR1 LNHDA and CDR2 SQIVND (reference sequence). The CDR3 is CASSTLTSGRANNEQFF. In DNA form, the CDR3 reads TGTGCCAGTAGTACCCTGACTAGCGGCAGGGCTAACAATGAGCAGTTCTTC.

This clonotype occurred many times. The chain couples TRBV15 to TRBJ2-3, with D unresolved. The germline V gene encodes CDR1 LNHNV and CDR2 YYDKDF (reference sequence). Trimming left V 0 bases short and J 4 bases short, with 11 bases between. The CDR3 consists of 15 residues. For the CDR3, the DNA is TGTGCCACCAGCAGAGATCCCCTGGAGTCAGATACGCAGTATTTT. It yields the protein CATSRDPLESDTQYF. The complete variable domain, with remaining parts taken from reference TRBV15 and TRBJ2-3, reads DAMVIQNPRYQVTQFGKPVTLSCSQTLNHNVMYWYQQKSSQAPKLLFHYYDKDFNNEADTPDNFQSRRPNTSFCFLDIRSPGLGDTAMYLCATSRDPLESDTQYFGPGTRLTVL.